These 5 T cell receptor beta chains came from one sample sequenced in a study of T cell responses to AZD1222 COVID-19 vaccine. Repertoires were generated with immunoSEQ multiplex PCR, while TCRdb's copy carries only in-frame clones and drops some. In the table there are some 170,000 clones, roughly nine tenths of which are singletons. Sequenced here: peripheral blood, sampled on day 0 of AZD1222 vaccination. All receptors derive from an adult in good health.

The V gene is TRBV11-2, the J gene TRBJ1-3; the D gene is possibly TRBD1 (6 bases). Germline CDR1 reads SGHAT; CDR2 reads FQNNGV. V was cut by 5 bases and J by 0 bases, with 17 bases left in between. The CDR3 is made up of 17 amino acids. CDR3 in amino acids: CASSKASGVSSGNTIYF. The CDR3 DNA reads TGTGCCAGCAGCAAAGCGTCAGGGGTTTCCTCTGGAAACACCATATATTTT.

The rearrangement joins TRBV7-3 to TRBJ2-3, with TRBD2 matching 8 bases. Germline V CDR1 and CDR2: SGHTA, FQGTGA. The CDR3 sequence is 11 residues long. After removal of 5 bases from V and 14 bases from J, the junction contained 6 bases not matched to a gene. The CDR3, as DNA: TGTGCCAGCAGCACCGGGGGGGCAGTGTATTTT. Residues: CASSTGGAVYF.

This chain's CDR3 is CASSRDNVNTEAFF. CDR3 DNA: TGTGCCAGCAGCCGAGACAACGTGAACACTGAAGCTTTCTTT. The chain recombines TRBV5-4 with TRBJ1-1; no definite D call. V gave up 4 bases and J gave up 0 bases, with 10 bases separating them. This CDR3 has 14 amino acids. In germline, CDR1 is SGHNT, CDR2 YYREEE (reference sequence).

The genes are TRBV1 and TRBJ2-5; the D call in the table, TRBD2, was not verified against the DNA. TRBV1 is a pseudogene locus. The CDR3 totals 19 residues. Written as DNA, the CDR3 is TGCACCAGCAGCCAAGCCCCCGATCGACTAGCGGGAGAGTTAGAGACCCAGTACTTC. Protein sequence: CTSSQAPDRLAGELETQYF.

This sequence joins TRBV28 and TRBJ1-1, with 7 nucleotides matching TRBD1. CDR3 length: 14 amino acids. V gave up 5 bases and J gave up 4 bases; unmatched junction bases: 7. CDR1 and CDR2 (germline): MDHEN, SYDVKM. CDR3 sequence: CASSRSGGITEAFF. DNA for the CDR3: TGTGCCAGCAGTCGATCAGGGGGAATCACTGAAGCTTTCTTT.